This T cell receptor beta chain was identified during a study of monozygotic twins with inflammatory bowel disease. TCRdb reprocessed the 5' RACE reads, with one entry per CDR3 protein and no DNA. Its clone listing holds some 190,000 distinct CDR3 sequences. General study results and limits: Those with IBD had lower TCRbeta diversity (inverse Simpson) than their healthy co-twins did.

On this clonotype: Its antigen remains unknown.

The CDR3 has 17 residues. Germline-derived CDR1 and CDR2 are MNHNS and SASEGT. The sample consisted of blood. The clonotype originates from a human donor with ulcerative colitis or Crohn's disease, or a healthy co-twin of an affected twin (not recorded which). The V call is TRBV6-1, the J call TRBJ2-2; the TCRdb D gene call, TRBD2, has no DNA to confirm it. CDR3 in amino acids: CASSSYGTSGNTGELFF.